Sequencing of this T cell receptor (beta chain) was carried out in a study of shared clonotypes between healthy human individuals (dated by TCRdb to 2019 to 2021). As for the study more broadly: The cohort included three men and two women between 18 and 49 years of age. Blood TCR repertoires of about 5 healthy adults were deeply sequenced to estimate repertoire size and the extent of clonotype sharing between individuals. To increase sequencing depth and limit assay-specific biases, TCR repertoire library preparation and sequencing were carried out by different laboratories using diverse techniques. Each donor's leukapheresis produced roughly between roughly 0.9 and 9 billion PBMCs. Overall study outcomes, separate from this receptor: Based on pairwise subsampling, the degree of clonotype sharing among donors was expected to be affected by sequencing depth. Sampling was restricted to blood, and TCR repertoires in tissues likely differ from the TCR repertoires found in blood. Because the study included only a small number of donors, the genetic and exposure-history diversity represented was limited.

Using the deep immunoSEQ assay, multiplex PCR amplified TCR CDR3 regions from genomic DNA. Extracted genomic DNA from each cell subset was spread evenly across all wells of several immunoSEQ 96-well plates, with each plate serving as a replicate. Each replicate PCR for unsorted PBMC received about 300 ng genomic DNA, equal to about 30,000 T cell genomes. Ten immunoSEQ deep assay plates were used to sequence the unsorted PBMC genomic DNA. Purified libraries were measured with a Qubit 3.0 fluorometer, size-checked on a Bioanalyzer 2100, and measured again with the KAPA Library Quantification kit. Every immunoSEQ 96-well plate was sequenced on a separate single-read 150-cycle Illumina NextSeq 550 flow cell. The original pipeline was this. Because only junctional sequences without quality scores were contained in the immunoSEQ output, filtering matching that applied to full-length reads could not be performed. To assign V/J genes and CDR3, sequences were annotated against IMGT germline references using PyIR, a Python wrapper for IgBLAST v1.9. Any read was removed if the V/J assignment was weak (E-value above 1e-6), the CDR3 was missing, or the read contained stop codons, out-of-frame junctions, or ambiguous translated residues. V3J clonotypes were defined as sequences sharing an identical inferred V gene, J gene, and CDR3 amino acid sequence. Percentage overlap between repertoires was computed as shared unique clonotypes divided by the size of the smaller repertoire. Three approaches were used to assess repertoire richness: RTK rarefaction, the Chao1 estimator, and Recon v2.1 estimates of unobserved clonotypes. As stored in TCRdb, this immuneACCESS dataset retains in-frame rearrangements with V and J assigned. A fraction of the clones does not appear; measured against another copy, unresolved V genes explain less than half of the discrepancy, and the remainder lacks a known reason. V and J calls plus clone size are reproduced from that table; the DNA served to infer D and trimming. The sample table shows nearly 500,000 clones, and 60% to 85% are seen once. 10% to 15% of the sample goes to the ten largest clones.

From a lookup of the germline V gene, CDR1 and CDR2 are SNHLY and FYNNEI. Trimming takes 3 bases from V and 7 bases from J, and the germline ends sit 18 bases apart. From the cysteine up to the phenylalanine, the CDR3 has a length of 16 residues. Only CDR3 DNA remains: 48 bases, in frame from the first base. The donors were healthy, HIV-negative adults with no recently reported acute infections or vaccinations. Every donor was a Caucasian adult living in Nashville, Tennessee, USA. For unsorted samples, tens of millions of PBMCs were counted, and genomic DNA was extracted using the QIAamp DNA Blood Mini kit. After blood collection by leukapheresis, PBMCs were isolated using Ficoll-Histopaque density gradient centrifugation and then cryopreserved in the vapor phase of liquid nitrogen. As concerns this clone: It has no known antigen specificity. Base qualities are not recorded, but no much larger clone differs from it by a single base.

Recombination connected TRBV2 to TRBJ2-2; the D gene is perhaps TRBD2, from 5 matching bases. Sequencing was done on a sample of PBMCs. The receptor comes from a middle-aged woman in good health. Some clones in this sample may be carry-over from other donors' samples. In nucleotide form, the sequence is TGTGCCAGCAGTGATGTGTGGAGAGGGCAAAGCGGGGAGCTGTTTTTT. Its translation reads: CASSDVWRGQSGELFF.